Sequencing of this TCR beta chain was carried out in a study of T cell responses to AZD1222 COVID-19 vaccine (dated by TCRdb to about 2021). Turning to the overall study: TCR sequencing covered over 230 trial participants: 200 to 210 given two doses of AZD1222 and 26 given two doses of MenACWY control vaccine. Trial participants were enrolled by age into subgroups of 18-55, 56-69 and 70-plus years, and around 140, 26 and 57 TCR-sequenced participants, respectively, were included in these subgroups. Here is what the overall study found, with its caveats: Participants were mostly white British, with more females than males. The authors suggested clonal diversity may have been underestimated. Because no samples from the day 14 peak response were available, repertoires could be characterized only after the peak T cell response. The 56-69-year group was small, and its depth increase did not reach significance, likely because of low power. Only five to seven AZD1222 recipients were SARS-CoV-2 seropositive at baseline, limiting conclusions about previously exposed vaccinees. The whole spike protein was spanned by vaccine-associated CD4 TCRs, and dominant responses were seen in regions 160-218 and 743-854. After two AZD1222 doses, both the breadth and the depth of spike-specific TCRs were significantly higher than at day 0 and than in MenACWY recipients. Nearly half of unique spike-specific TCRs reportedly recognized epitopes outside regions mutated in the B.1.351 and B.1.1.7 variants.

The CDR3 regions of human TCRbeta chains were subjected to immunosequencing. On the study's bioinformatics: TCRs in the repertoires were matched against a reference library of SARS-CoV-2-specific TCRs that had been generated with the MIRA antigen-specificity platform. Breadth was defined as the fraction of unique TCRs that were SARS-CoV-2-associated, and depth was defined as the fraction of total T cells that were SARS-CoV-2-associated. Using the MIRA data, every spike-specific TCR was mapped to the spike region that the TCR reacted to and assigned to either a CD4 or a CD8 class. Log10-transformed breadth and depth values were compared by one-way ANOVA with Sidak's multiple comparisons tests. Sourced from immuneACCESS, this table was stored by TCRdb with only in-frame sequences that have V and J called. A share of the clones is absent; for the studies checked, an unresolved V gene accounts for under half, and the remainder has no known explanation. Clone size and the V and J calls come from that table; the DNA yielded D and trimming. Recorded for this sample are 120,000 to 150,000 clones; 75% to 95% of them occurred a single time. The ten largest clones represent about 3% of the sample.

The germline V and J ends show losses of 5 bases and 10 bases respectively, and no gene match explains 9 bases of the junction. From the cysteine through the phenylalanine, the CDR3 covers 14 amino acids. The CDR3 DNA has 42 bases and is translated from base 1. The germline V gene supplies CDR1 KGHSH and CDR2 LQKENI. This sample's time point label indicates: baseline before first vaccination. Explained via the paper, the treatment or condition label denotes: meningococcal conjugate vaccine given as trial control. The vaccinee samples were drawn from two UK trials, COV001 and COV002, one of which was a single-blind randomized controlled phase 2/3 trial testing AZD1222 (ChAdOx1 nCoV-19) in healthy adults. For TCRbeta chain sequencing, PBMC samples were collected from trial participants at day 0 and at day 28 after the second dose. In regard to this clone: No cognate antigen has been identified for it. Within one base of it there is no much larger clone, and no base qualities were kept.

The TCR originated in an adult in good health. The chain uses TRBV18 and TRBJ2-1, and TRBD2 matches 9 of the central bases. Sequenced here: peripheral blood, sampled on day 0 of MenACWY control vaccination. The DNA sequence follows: TGTGCCAGCTCAGCCGTAGCGGGAGCTGGGGAGCAGTTCTTC. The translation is CASSAVAGAGEQFF.